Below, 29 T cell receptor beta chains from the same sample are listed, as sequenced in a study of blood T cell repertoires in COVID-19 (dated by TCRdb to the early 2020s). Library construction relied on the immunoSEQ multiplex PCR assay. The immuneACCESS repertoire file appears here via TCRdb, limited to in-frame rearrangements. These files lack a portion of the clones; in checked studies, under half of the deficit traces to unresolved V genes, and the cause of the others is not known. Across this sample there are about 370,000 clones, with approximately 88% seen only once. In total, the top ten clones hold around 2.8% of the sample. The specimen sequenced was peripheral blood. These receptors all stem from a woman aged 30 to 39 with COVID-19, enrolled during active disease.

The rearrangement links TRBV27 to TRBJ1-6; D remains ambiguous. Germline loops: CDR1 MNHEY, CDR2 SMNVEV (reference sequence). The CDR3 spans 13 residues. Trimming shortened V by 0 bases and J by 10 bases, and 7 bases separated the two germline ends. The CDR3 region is CASSLSRASPLHF. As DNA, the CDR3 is TGTGCCAGCAGTTTATCGCGGGCCTCACCCCTCCACTTT.

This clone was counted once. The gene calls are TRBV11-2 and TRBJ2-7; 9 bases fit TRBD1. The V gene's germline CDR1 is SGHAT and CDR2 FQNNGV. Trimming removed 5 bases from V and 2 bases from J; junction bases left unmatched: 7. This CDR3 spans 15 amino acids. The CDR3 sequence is CASSQKQGAAYEQYF. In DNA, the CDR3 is TGTGCCAGCAGCCAAAAACAGGGGGCCGCCTACGAGCAGTACTTC. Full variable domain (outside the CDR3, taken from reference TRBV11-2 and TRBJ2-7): EAGVAQSPRYKIIEKRQSVAFWCNPISGHATLYWYQQILGQGPKLLIQFQNNGVVDDSQLPKDRFSAERLKGVDSTLKIQPAKLEDSAVYLCASSQKQGAAYEQYFGPGTRLTVT.

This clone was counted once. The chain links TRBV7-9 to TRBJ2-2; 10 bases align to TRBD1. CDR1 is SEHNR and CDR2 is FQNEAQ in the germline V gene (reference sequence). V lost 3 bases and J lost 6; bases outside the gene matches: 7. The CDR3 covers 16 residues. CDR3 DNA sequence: TGTGCCAGCAGCTTGAGGACAGGGGGGAATCCCGGGGAGCTGTTTTTT. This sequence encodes CASSLRTGGNPGELFF.

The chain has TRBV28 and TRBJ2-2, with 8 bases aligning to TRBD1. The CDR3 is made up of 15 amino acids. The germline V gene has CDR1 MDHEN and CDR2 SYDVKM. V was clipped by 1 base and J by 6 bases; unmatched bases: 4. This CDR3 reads CASSLFAGGAGELFF. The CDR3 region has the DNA TGTGCCAGCAGTTTATTCGCAGGGGGCGCCGGGGAGCTGTTTTTT.

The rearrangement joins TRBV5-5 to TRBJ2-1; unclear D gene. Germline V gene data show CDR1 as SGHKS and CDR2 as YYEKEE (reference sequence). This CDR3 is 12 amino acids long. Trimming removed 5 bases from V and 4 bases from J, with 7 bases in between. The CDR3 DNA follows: TGTGCCAGCAGTTGGAGATACAATGAGCAGTTCTTC. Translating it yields CASSWRYNEQFF.

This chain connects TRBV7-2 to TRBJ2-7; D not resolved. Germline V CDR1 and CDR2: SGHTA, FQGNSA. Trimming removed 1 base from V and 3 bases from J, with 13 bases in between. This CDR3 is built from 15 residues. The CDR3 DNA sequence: TGTGCCAGCAGCTTAGTAACAGCCCGCTTCTACGAGCAGTACTTC. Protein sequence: CASSLVTARFYEQYF.

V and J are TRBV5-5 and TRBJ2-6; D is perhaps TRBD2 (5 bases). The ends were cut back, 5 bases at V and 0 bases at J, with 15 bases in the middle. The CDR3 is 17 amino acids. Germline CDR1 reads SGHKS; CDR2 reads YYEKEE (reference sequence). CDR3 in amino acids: CASRPGSPASGANVLTF. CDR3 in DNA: TGTGCCAGCAGACCGGGGTCTCCGGCCTCTGGGGCCAACGTCCTGACTTTC.

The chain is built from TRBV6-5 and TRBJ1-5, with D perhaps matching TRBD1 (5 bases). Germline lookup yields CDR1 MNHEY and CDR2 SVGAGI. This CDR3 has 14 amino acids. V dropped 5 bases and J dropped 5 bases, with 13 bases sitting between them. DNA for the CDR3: TGTGCCAGCAGTCTTTCCTCGGGGGATCAGCCCCAGCATTTT. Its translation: CASSLSSGDQPQHF.

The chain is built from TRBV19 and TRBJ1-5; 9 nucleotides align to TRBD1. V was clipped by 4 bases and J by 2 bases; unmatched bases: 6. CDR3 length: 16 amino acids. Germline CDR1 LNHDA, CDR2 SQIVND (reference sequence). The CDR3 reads CASSNLGQGRNQPQHF. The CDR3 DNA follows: TGTGCCAGTAGTAACCTGGGACAGGGACGCAATCAGCCCCAGCATTTT.

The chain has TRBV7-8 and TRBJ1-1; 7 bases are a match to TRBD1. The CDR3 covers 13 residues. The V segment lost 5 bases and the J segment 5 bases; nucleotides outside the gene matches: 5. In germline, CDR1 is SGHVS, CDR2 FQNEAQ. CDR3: CASSTTGRTEAFF. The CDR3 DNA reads TGTGCCAGCAGCACGACAGGGAGGACTGAAGCTTTCTTT.

The DNA of the CDR3 is TGTGCCAGCAGCACCCTTGGGGACTACCAAGAGACCCAGTACTTC. This sequence encodes CASSTLGDYQETQYF. The genes are TRBV9 and TRBJ2-5; weak D call: TRBD2 (6 bases). CDR1 SGDLS and CDR2 YYNGEE come from the germline V gene. CDR3 length equals 15 residues. Trimming removed 4 bases from V and 0 bases from J, with 13 bases in between. The full variable domain, in which reference TRBV9 and TRBJ2-5 provide the parts outside the CDR3, is DSGVTQTPKHLITATGQRVTLRCSPRSGDLSVYWYQQSLDQGLQFLIQYYNGEERAKGNILERFSAQQFPDLHSELNLSSLELGDSALYFCASSTLGDYQETQYFGPGTRLLVL.

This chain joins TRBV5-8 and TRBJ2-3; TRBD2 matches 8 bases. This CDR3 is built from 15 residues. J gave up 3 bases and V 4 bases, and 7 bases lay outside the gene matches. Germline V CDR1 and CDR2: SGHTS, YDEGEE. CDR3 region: CASSPGGAMTDTQYF. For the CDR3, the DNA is TGTGCCAGCAGCCCCGGGGGGGCCATGACAGATACGCAGTATTTT.

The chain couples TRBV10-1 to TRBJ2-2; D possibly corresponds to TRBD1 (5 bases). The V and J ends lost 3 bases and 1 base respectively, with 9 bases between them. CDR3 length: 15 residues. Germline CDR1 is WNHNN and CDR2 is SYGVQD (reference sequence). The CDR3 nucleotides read TGCGCCAGCAGTGATTTCCAGGGGAACACCGGGGAGCTGTTTTTT. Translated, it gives CASSDFQGNTGELFF.

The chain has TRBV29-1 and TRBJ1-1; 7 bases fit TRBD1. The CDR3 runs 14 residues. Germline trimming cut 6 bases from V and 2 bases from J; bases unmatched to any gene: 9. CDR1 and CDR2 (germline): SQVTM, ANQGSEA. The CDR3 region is CSVKKGGGNTEAFF. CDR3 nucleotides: TGCAGCGTGAAGAAAGGGGGCGGCAACACTGAAGCTTTCTTT.

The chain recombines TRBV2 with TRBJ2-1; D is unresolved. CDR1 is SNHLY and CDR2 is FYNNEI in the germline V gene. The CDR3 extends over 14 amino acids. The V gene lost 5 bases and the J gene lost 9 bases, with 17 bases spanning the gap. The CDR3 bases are TGTGCCAGCAGTCCTTCCGCATCGCGCTTTGAGCAGTTCTTC. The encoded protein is CASSPSASRFEQFF.

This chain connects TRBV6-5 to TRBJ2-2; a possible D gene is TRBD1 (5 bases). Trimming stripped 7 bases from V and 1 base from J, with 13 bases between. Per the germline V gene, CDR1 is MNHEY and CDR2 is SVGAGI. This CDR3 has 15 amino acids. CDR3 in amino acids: CASIPRQKNTGELFF. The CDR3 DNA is TGTGCCAGCATTCCCCGACAGAAGAACACCGGGGAGCTGTTTTTT.

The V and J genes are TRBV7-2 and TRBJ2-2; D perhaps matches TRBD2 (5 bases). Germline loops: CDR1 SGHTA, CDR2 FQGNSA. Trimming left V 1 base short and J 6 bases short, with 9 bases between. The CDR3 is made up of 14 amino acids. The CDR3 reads CASSLVPSSGELFF. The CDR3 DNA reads TGTGCCAGCAGCTTAGTTCCTAGCTCCGGGGAGCTGTTTTTT.

CDR3 in amino acids: CASSSSGGDSGNTIYF. The CDR3 DNA follows: TGCGCCAGCAGCTCCTCCGGCGGTGACTCTGGAAACACCATATATTTT. The rearrangement joins TRBV5-1 to TRBJ1-3; no definite D call. Deletions cut 3 bases from V and 0 bases from J, with 13 bases between. Germline V gene lookup returns CDR1 SGHRS and CDR2 YFSETQ. The CDR3 is made up of 16 amino acids.

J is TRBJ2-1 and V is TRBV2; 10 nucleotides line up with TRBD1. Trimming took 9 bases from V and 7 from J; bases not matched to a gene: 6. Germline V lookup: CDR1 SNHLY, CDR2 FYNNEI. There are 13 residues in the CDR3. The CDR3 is CARIPGQGNEQFF. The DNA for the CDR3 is TGTGCCAGGATACCGGGACAGGGGAATGAGCAGTTCTTC.

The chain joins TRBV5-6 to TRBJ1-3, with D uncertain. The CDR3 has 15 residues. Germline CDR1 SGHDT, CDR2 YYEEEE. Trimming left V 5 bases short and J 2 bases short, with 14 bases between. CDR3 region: CASRIQMTAGNTIYF. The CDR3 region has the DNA TGTGCCAGCAGGATACAAATGACTGCTGGAAACACCATATATTTT.

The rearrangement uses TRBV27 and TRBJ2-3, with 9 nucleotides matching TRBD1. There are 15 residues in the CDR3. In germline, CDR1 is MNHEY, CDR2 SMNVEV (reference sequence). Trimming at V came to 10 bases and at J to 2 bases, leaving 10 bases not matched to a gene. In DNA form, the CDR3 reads TGTGCCAACGACGGACAGGGGAGACTCACAGATACGCAGTATTTT. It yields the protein CANDGQGRLTDTQYF.

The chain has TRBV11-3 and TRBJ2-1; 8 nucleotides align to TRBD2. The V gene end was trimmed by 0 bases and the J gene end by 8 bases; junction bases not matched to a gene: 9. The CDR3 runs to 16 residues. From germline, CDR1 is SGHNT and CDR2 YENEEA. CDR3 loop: CASSLEGSGNIHEQFF. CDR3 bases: TGTGCCAGCAGCTTAGAAGGTAGCGGGAATATCCATGAGCAGTTCTTC.

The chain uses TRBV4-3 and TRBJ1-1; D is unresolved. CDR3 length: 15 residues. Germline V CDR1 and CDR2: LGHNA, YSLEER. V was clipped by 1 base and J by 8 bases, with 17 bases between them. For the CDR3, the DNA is TGCGCCAGCAGCCAAGGTTTTGTTGAGGGAGGCGAAGCTTTCTTT. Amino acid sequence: CASSQGFVEGGEAFF.

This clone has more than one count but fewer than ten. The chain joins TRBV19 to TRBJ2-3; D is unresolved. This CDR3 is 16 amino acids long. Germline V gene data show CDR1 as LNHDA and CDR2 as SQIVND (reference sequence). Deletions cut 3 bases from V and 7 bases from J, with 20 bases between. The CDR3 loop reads CASSILRSDSRNTQYF. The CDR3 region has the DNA TGTGCCAGTAGTATCCTCCGGAGCGATAGCCGGAATACGCAGTATTTT.

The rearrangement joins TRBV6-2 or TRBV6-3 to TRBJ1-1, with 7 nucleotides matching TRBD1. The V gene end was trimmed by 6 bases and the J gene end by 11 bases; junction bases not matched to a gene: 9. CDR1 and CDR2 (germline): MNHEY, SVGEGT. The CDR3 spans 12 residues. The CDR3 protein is CASSPTGVTAFF. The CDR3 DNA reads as TGTGCCAGCAGCCCCACAGGGGTGACGGCTTTCTTT.

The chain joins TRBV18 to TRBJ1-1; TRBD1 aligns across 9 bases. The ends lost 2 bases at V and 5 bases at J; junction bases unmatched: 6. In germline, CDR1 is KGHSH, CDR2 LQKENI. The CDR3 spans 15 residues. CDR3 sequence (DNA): TGTGCCAGCTCACCAGAGACAGGGGGAGGGACTGAAGCTTTCTTT. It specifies CASSPETGGGTEAFF.

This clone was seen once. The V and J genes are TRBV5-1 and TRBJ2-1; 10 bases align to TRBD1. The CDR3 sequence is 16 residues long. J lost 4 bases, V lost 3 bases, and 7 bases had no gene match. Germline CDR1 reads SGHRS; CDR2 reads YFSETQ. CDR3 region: CASSSAGTGAYNEQFF. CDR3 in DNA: TGCGCCAGCAGCTCGGCCGGGACAGGGGCGTACAATGAGCAGTTCTTC. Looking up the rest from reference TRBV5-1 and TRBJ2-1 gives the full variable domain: KAGVTQTPRYLIKTRGQQVTLSCSPISGHRSVSWYQQTPGQGLQFLFEYFSETQRNKGNFPGRFSGRQFSNSRSEMNVSTLELGDSALYLCASSSAGTGAYNEQFFGPGTRLTVL.

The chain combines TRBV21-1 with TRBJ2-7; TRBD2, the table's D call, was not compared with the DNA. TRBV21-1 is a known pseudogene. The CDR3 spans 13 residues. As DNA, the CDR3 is TGTGCCAGCAGCAATGAGGGTGTGTACGAGCAGTACTTC. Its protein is CASSNEGVYEQYF.

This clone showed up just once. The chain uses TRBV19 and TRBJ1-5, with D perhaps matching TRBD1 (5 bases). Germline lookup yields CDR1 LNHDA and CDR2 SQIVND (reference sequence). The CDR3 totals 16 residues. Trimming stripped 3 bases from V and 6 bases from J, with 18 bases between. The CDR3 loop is CASSIKEFRASQPQHF. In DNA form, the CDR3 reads TGTGCCAGTAGTATTAAGGAGTTCAGGGCCAGTCAGCCCCAGCATTTT. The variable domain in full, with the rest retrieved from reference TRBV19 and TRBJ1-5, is DGGITQSPKYLFRKEGQNVTLSCEQNLNHDAMYWYRQDPGQGLRLIYYSQIVNDFQKGDIAEGYSVSREKKESFPLTVTSAQKNPTAFYLCASSIKEFRASQPQHFGDGTRLSIL.